This is a list of T cell receptor beta chains from one sample in a study of Graves' ophthalmopathy and Graves' hyperthyroidism. Each CDR3 protein gets one entry after TCRdb re-called the multiplex PCR reads with MiXCR. The sample has over a million distinct CDR3 sequences, about two fifths seen once. Material: peripheral blood or thyroid tissue (not recorded which). The receptor source for this set is an adult man with Graves' hyperthyroidism. The CDR3 runs from the conserved cysteine through the conserved F or W. Size tells how often a clone was seen (once, few, many) or the class of an expanded clone, and some rows leave it out.

CDR3aa | abundance | v_gene | len | j_gene
CSVAVGQGAYEQYF | - | TRBV29-1 | 14 | TRBJ2-7
CSVRTGNEKLFF | few | TRBV29-1 | 12 | TRBJ1-4
CASRRDRGFGYTF | many | TRBV11-2 | 13 | TRBJ1-2
CASRSGTGGNYGYTF | - | TRBV7-8 | 15 | TRBJ1-2
CATNGGGTRSYGYTF | few | TRBV10-3 | 15 | TRBJ1-2
CASSTRTEQETQYF | few | TRBV10-3 | 14 | TRBJ2-5
CASKGTPPSGANVLTF | - | TRBV25-1 | 16 | TRBJ2-6
CAISGDNYGYTF | - | TRBV10-3 | 12 | TRBJ1-2
CASSLGSGNQPQHF | many | TRBV7-9 | 14 | TRBJ1-5
CASGLPPPGLVGNQPQHF | - | TRBV12-5 | 18 | TRBJ1-5
CSARMAGSAYEQYF | many | TRBV20-1 | 14 | TRBJ2-7
CASSLAILERRNYGYTF | many | TRBV7-9 | 17 | TRBJ1-2
CASLGEEGRELFF | many | TRBV25-1 | 13 | TRBJ2-2
CASSQELRPTSPLHF | many | TRBV14 | 15 | TRBJ1-6
CASSYGVTQETQYF | - | TRBV6-5 | 14 | TRBJ2-5
CASSLKTGVPGANVLTF | - | TRBV7-2 | 17 | TRBJ2-6
CASSTRDISLVEELFF | many | TRBV19 | 16 | TRBJ2-2
CASSVGQGRAPLHF | many | TRBV9 | 14 | TRBJ1-6
CASSQSPHPTGRRTEAFF | - | TRBV4-3 | 18 | TRBJ1-1
CASSRSPNTGELFF | many | TRBV25-1 | 14 | TRBJ2-2
CARGARGGVVPYF | few | TRBV10-1 | 13 | TRBJ2-7
CASTGLGANVLTF | few | TRBV7-9 | 13 | TRBJ2-6
CASTREGFEQYF | many | TRBV13 | 12 | TRBJ2-7
CAISGQINTGELFF | - | TRBV6-2/TRBV6-3 | 14 | TRBJ2-2
CASSIPGLENTEAFF | many | TRBV19 | 15 | TRBJ1-1
CSASNHAGTSGSPGETQYF | few | TRBV20-1 | 19 | TRBJ2-5
CSASSPPYEQYF | - | TRBV20-1 | 12 | TRBJ2-7
CSVGTGGRQPQHF | - | TRBV29-1 | 13 | TRBJ1-5
CASTKAGRTATEAFF | - | TRBV2 | 15 | TRBJ1-1
CASSPRGVYQPQHF | few | TRBV4-1 | 14 | TRBJ1-5
CATSRGNSPLHF | many | TRBV15 | 12 | TRBJ1-6
CATRLAGGPGETQYF | many | TRBV10-3 | 15 | TRBJ2-5
CASRNRVIQETQYF | many | TRBV6-5 | 14 | TRBJ2-5
CASSQETDNTEAFF | many | TRBV14 | 14 | TRBJ1-1
CASSLRTGSAEQYF | many | TRBV5-1 | 14 | TRBJ2-7
CSVNGLDRGSYEQYF | many | TRBV29-1 | 15 | TRBJ2-7
CASSTMTGHYGYTF | many | TRBV5-1 | 14 | TRBJ1-2
CASSPGFRNSGRGGQYF | few | TRBV4-3 | 17 | TRBJ2-7
CASRTQGLALQETQYF | - | TRBV6-1 | 16 | TRBJ2-5
CASSLVVDGSSYEQYF | many | TRBV11-2 | 16 | TRBJ2-7
CASRKGGQMNTEAFF | - | TRBV9 | 15 | TRBJ1-1
CAIRRQGSTSGYTF | - | TRBV10-3 | 14 | TRBJ1-2
CASSVGGPEAQYF | - | TRBV9 | 13 | TRBJ2-5
CSARPAIGNNSPLHF | many | TRBV20-1 | 15 | TRBJ1-6